This note documents a single TCR beta chain sequence. There is no known antigen for this receptor. The sample holds no much larger clone one base away, and base qualities are not on file. These data belong to a study of CD8 T cells in ankylosing spondylitis (dated by TCRdb to the late 2010s). For context, the study as a whole: To find TCR variants linked to disease, the study profiled T cell receptor beta repertoires in ankylosing spondylitis patients and healthy donors. The full study cohort was made up of about 24 ankylosing spondylitis patients and over 90 healthy donors. Peripheral blood was sampled, and synovial fluid was also collected from ankylosing spondylitis patients.

The paper's findings and limits, for the study overall: A TCR beta motif made up of roughly eight highly homologous amino acid variants appeared to be characteristic of blood from ankylosing spondylitis patients. The disease-linked clones were reported as significantly enriched in matched synovial fluid samples from ankylosing spondylitis patients. In peripheral blood, the disease-linked clones were found at relatively low frequencies and had a CD8+ phenotype. Some TCR beta motif variants had previously been reported in synovial fluid and blood of reactive arthritis patients, which suggested common disease-initiation mechanisms.

The germline V gene sets CDR1 to SQVTM and CDR2 to ANQGSEA. V is shortened by 3 bases, J by 14 bases, and the region joining them spans 13 bases. The CDR3 contains 11 residues, cysteine and phenylalanine counted. The entry retains the CDR3 DNA only, 33 bases that are in frame from base 1. The run used an Illumina HiSeq 2500. Quantitative 5'-RACE with molecular barcodes was used to prepare TCR beta libraries. On the authors' methods: To identify disease-linked TCR variants, a new computational method was used, one built on a probabilistic model of VDJ rearrangement. TCRdb trimmed the raw reads at Q25, called clones with MiXCR and kept productive beta chains. Under each unique CDR3 protein, matching rows form one entry showing the most common genes and DNA. None of the V and J calls come from the authors' own analysis; TCRdb made them. The sample records more than 650,000 distinct CDR3 sequences, 10% to 15% of which are singletons. The ten largest clones capture around 0.51% of the sample.

Material: blood, either unsorted or a sorted T cell fraction (not recorded which). The clonotype was recovered from a male donor with ankylosing spondylitis. The chain was built from TRBV29-1 and TRBJ1-4, with no reliable assignment of the D segment. The CDR3 sequence is CSVETAETLFF. The DNA sequence follows: TGCAGCGTTGAGACTGCCGAAACTCTGTTTTTT.